This is a list of T cell receptor beta chains from one sample in a study of blood T cells in healthy people across ages. TCRdb passed the 5' RACE reads through MiXCR, listing each CDR3 protein once. The sample yields about 500,000 distinct CDR3 sequences, about 24% seen once. The sample was also reused in another study, on T cells of mothers and their children.

The sample consisted of blood. The receptor set was obtained from a boy aged 5-17 years in good health. Both conserved end residues are part of each CDR3.

>TRBV24-1|TRBJ2-5
CATSDLSLGYQYF
>TRBV7-3|TRBJ1-4
CASSPLGGTHEKLFF
>TRBV3-1|TRBJ1-5
CASSQARDSVGNQPQHF
>TRBV28|TRBJ2-5
CASSLFSGGSETQYF
>TRBV4-3|TRBJ1-5
CASSHCVGTGVCQPQHF
>TRBV13|TRBJ2-1
CASGNIGGNYNEQFF
>TRBV20-1|TRBJ2-5
CSASRVFGRETQYF
>TRBV12-3/TRBV12-4|TRBJ2-1
CASSLAWAGLASVEQFF
>TRBV28|TRBJ2-7
CASRNRDRVPHEQYF
>TRBV3-1|TRBJ2-3
CASSPSGLAVVDTQYF
>TRBV6-2/TRBV6-3|TRBJ2-5
CASSYGTGASETQYF
>TRBV10-3|TRBJ2-5
CAISDRGETQYF
>TRBV10-3|TRBJ1-5
CAISESRDSQPQHF
>TRBV29-1|TRBJ2-5
CSVEVSSGVPQYF
>TRBV20-1|TRBJ2-7
CSPRGTPSSYEQYF
>TRBV20-1|TRBJ1-5
CSARGVLRGGGVDQPQHF
>TRBV20-1|-
CSARLAGGTTNNEQFF
>TRBV13|TRBJ2-7
CASSLDGEAGKQYF
>TRBV6-6|TRBJ2-5
CASSYSAGSGTQYF
>TRBV2|TRBJ1-2
CASSETKRGLLGYTF
>TRBV5-6|TRBJ2-1
CASSSSGLRSNNEQFF
>TRBV7-2|TRBJ2-5
CASSGLHREETQYF
>TRBV27|TRBJ2-7
CASQRGGKRYEQYF
>TRBV7-2|TRBJ1-1
CASSLGLTSNTEAFF
>TRBV4-3|TRBJ2-1
CASSQERSSFPPYNEQFF
>TRBV7-8|TRBJ1-1
CASSLLYRVGPSEAFF
>TRBV12-3/TRBV12-4|TRBJ2-4
CASSFYLTKNIQYF
>TRBV4-1|TRBJ2-5
CASSQILAEETQYF
>TRBV4-1|TRBJ2-7
CASSPADGPEQYF
>TRBV7-2|TRBJ2-1
CASSLAPAGDEQFF
>TRBV6-6|TRBJ2-1
CASSYAPGQVNNEQFF
>TRBV5-5|TRBJ2-7
CASSLGGTGEYEQYF
>TRBV9|TRBJ2-4
CASSPPGLDIQYF
>TRBV3-1|TRBJ2-7
CASSQDGGPYEQYF
>TRBV28|TRBJ2-7
CASSSVAGVYEQYF
>TRBV9|TRBJ1-6
CASSLGQGGQSWNSPLHF
>TRBV27|TRBJ2-3
CASSFSVSSTDTQYF
>TRBV7-9|TRBJ2-5
CASSLARGSETQYF
>TRBV30|TRBJ2-5
CAYQKKNQETQYF
>TRBV7-2|TRBJ2-5
CARSPILAEQETQYF
>TRBV6-7|TRBJ2-7
CASSFKTSGRLSSYEQYF